This TCR beta chain was identified in a study of PD-L1 blockade in urothelial cancer. About the study: Patients had been given 0 to 3 earlier chemotherapy regimens. Samples of blood were analyzed 3 weeks (second dose) and 6 weeks after treatment start.

The CDR3 runs to 14 residues. The V segment lost 4 bases and the J segment 6 bases; nucleotides outside the gene matches: 3. Germline V gives CDR1 MGHDK, CDR2 SYGVNS. The table lists this clone with a few counts. Its antigen is as yet unknown. Time point: pretreatment peripheral blood. Between 1 and 8 samples per patient were obtained, pretreatment and on-treatment. Whole-study findings and limits: Patients who had durable benefit saw their tumor-associated blood clones expand more at 3 weeks.

Here immunoSEQ multiplex PCR was the method, and the copy in TCRdb shows in-frame clones only, minus some. The repertoire has approximately 86,000 clones, just under 85% of them found once; the top ten carry about 7.4%. This TCR was recovered from a man between 35 and 55 years old with urothelial cancer. The chain employs TRBV25-1 and TRBJ1-5; TRBD1 aligns across 10 bases. The specimen comprised PBMCs, sampled around atezolizumab (anti-PD-L1) treatment. This CDR3 reads CASSGQGAVQPQHF. CDR3 nucleotide sequence: TGTGCCAGCAGTGGACAGGGGGCAGTTCAGCCCCAGCATTTT.